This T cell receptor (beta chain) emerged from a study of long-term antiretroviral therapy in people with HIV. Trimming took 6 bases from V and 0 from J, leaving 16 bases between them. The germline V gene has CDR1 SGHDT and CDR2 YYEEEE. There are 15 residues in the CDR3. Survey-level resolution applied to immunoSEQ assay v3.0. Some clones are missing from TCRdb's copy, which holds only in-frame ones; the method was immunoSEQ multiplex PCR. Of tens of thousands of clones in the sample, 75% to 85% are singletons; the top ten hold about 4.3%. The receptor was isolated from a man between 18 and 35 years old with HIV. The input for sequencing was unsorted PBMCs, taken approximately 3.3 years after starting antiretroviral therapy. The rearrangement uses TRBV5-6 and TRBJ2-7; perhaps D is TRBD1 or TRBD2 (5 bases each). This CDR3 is CASTSVRDLSYEQYF. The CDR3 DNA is TGTGCCAGCACCTCGGTCAGGGACCTCTCCTACGAGCAGTACTTC.